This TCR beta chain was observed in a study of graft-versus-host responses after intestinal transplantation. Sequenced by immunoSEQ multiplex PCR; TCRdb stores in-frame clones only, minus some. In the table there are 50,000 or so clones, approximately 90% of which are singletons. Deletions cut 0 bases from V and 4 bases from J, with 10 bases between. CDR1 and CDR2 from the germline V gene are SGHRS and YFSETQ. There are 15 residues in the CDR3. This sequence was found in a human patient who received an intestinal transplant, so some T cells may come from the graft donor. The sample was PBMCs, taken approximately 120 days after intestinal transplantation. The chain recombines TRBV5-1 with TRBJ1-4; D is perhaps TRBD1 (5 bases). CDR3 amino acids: CASSLEAGSNEKLFF. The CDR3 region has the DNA TGCGCCAGCAGCTTGGAAGCAGGGAGTAATGAAAAACTGTTTTTT. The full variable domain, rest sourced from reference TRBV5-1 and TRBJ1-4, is KAGVTQTPRYLIKTRGQQVTLSCSPISGHRSVSWYQQTPGQGLQFLFEYFSETQRNKGNFPGRFSGRQFSNSRSEMNVSTLELGDSALYLCASSLEAGSNEKLFFGSGTQLSVL.